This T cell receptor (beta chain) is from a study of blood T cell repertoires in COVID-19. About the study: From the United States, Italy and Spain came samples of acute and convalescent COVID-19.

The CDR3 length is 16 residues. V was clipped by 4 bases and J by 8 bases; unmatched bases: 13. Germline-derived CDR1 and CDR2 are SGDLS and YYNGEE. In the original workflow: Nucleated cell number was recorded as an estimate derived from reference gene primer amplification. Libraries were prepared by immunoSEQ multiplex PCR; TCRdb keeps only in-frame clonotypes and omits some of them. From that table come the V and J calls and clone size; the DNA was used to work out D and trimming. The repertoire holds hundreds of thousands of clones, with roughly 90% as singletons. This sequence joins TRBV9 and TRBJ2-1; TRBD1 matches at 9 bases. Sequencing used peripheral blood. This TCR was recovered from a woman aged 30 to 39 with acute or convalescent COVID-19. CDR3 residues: CASSSSSGTGYHEQFF. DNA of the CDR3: TGTGCCAGCAGCTCTTCGTCCGGGACAGGGTACCATGAGCAGTTCTTC. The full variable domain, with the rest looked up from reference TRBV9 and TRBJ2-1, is DSGVTQTPKHLITATGQRVTLRCSPRSGDLSVYWYQQSLDQGLQFLIQYYNGEERAKGNILERFSAQQFPDLHSELNLSSLELGDSALYFCASSSSSGTGYHEQFFGPGTRLTVL.